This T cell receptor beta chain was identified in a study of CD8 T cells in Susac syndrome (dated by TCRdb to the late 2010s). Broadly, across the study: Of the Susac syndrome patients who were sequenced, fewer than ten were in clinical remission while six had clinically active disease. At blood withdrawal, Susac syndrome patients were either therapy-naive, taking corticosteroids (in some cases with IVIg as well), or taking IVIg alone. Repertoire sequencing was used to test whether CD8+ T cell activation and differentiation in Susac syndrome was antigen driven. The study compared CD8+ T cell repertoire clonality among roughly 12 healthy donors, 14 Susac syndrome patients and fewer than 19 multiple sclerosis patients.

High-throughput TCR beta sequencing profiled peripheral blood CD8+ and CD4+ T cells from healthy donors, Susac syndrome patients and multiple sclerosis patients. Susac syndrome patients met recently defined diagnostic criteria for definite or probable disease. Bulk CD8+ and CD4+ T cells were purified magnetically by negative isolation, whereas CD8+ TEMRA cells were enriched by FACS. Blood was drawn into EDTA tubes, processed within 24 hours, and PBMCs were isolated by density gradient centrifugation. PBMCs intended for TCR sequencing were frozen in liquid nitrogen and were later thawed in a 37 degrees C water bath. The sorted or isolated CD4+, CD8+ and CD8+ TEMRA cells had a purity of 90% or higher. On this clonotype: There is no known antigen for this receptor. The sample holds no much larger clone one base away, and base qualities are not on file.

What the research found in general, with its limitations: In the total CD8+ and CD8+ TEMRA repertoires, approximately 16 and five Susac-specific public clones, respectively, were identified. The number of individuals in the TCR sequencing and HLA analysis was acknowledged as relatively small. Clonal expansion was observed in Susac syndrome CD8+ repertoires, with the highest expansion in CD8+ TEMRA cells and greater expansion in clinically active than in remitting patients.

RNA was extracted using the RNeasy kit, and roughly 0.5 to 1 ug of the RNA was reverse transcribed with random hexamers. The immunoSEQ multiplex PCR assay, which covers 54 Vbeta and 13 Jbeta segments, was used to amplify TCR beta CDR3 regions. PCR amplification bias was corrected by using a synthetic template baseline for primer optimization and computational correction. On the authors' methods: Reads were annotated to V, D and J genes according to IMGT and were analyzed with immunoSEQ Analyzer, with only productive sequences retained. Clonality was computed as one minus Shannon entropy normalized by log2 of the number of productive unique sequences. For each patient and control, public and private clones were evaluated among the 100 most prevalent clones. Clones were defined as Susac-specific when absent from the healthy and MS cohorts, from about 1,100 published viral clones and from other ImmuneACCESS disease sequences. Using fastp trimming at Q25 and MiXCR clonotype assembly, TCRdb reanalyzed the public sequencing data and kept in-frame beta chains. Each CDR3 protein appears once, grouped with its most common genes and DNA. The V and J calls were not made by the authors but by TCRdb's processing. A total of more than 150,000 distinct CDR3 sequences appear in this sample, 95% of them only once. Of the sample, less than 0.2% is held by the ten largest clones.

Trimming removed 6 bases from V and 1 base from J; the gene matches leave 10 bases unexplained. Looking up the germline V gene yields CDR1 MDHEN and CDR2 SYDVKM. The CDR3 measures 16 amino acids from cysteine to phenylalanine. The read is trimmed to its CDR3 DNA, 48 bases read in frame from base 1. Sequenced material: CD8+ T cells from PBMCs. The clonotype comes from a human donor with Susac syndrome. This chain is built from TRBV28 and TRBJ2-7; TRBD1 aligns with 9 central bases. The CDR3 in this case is CASSRGEGTGSYEQYF. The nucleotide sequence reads TGTGCCAGCAGCCGGGGGGAAGGGACAGGGTCCTACGAGCAGTACTTC.